These 10 T cell receptor beta chains were sequenced from one sample in a study of shared clonotypes between healthy human individuals. Assay: immunoSEQ multiplex PCR; the TCRdb copy retains only in-frame clones and omits some. This sample has 550,000 to 700,000 clones, with about 80% found just once. Sequencing was carried out using memory CD4+ T cells sorted from blood. The subset: CD45RA-negative fraction. These receptors originate from a woman aged 30 to 39 in good health.

This chain connects TRBV9 to TRBJ2-5; TRBD2 aligns across 9 bases. CDR1 is SGDLS and CDR2 is YYNGEE in the germline V gene. The CDR3 has 14 amino acids. The J segment lost 4 bases and the V segment lost 1 base, leaving 2 bases of the junction unmatched. CDR3 nucleotides: TGTGCCAGCAGCGTACGGCGGGAGGGAGAGACCCAGTACTTC. This translates into CASSVRREGETQYF. Together with reference TRBV9 and TRBJ2-5, the CDR3 gives the full variable domain: DSGVTQTPKHLITATGQRVTLRCSPRSGDLSVYWYQQSLDQGLQFLIQYYNGEERAKGNILERFSAQQFPDLHSELNLSSLELGDSALYFCASSVRREGETQYFGPGTRLLVL.

A single count supports this clone. The V gene is TRBV4-1, the J gene TRBJ2-3, with 9 bases identical to TRBD1. CDR3 length: 17 amino acids. J lost 1 base, V lost 4 bases, and 9 bases had no gene match. Germline CDR1 reads MGHRA; CDR2 reads YSYEKL. The CDR3 DNA reads as TGCGCCAGCAGCCCACGGACAGGGGCCGCTGGCACAGATACGCAGTATTTT. Amino acid sequence: CASSPRTGAAGTDTQYF.

This clone was detected only once. This sequence joins TRBV28 and TRBJ2-5; 8 bases align to TRBD1. Germline V gene lookup returns CDR1 MDHEN and CDR2 SYDVKM. V lost 6 bases and J lost 4; bases outside the gene matches: 7. This CDR3 has 14 amino acids. In DNA, the CDR3 is TGTGCCAGCAGACCCGGACAGGGTCTAGAGACCCAGTACTTC. Its translation is CASRPGQGLETQYF. Supplemented by reference TRBV28 and TRBJ2-5, the full variable domain reads DVKVTQSSRYLVKRTGEKVFLECVQDMDHENMFWYRQDPGLGLRLIYFSYDVKMKEKGDIPEGYSVSREKKERFSLILESASTNQTSMYLCASRPGQGLETQYFGPGTRLLVL.

This sequence joins TRBV20-1 and TRBJ2-7; possible D gene TRBD2, 5 bases. Germline CDR1 reads DFQATT; CDR2 reads SNEGSKA (reference sequence). The CDR3 contains 11 residues. V was cut by 3 bases and J by 6 bases, with 9 bases left in between. DNA for the CDR3: TGCAGTGCTAGCGGGAAGGTCGAGCAGTACTTC. This gives the protein CSASGKVEQYF.

The chain employs TRBV7-6 and TRBJ2-1; 11 bases agree with TRBD2. Germline V gene lookup returns CDR1 SGHVS and CDR2 FNYEAQ. This CDR3 has 16 residues. The V segment lost 5 bases and the J segment 8 bases; nucleotides outside the gene matches: 11. The CDR3 here is CASSPRGTSGSDEQFF. The CDR3 DNA is TGTGCCAGCAGCCCAAGAGGGACTAGCGGTTCGGATGAGCAGTTCTTC.

This chain uses TRBV15 with TRBJ2-7; D is uncertain. Trimming shortened V by 4 bases and J by 2 bases, and 9 bases separated the two germline ends. CDR1 is LNHNV and CDR2 is YYDKDF in the germline V gene (reference sequence). This CDR3 is built from 13 residues. CDR3 residues: CATSNQATYEQYF. For the CDR3, the DNA is TGTGCCACCAGCAACCAGGCCACCTACGAGCAGTACTTC.

This chain uses TRBV6-6 with TRBJ2-7; 7 nucleotides align to TRBD2. This CDR3 is built from 15 residues. Per germline, CDR1 MNHNY and CDR2 SVGAGI (reference sequence). After removal of 2 bases from V and 6 bases from J, the junction contained 10 bases not matched to a gene. Here the CDR3 reads CASSYGGVSTTEQYF. CDR3 DNA sequence: TGTGCCAGCAGTTACGGGGGGGTCTCTACTACCGAGCAGTACTTC.

The gene calls are TRBV2 and TRBJ2-5; 8 nucleotides match TRBD2. V shed 8 bases and J 5 bases; nucleotides not matched to a gene: 7. The CDR3 length is 13 residues. Germline assignment: CDR1 SNHLY and CDR2 FYNNEI. The CDR3 reads CASLAGTHETQYF. The CDR3 DNA reads as TGTGCCAGCTTAGCGGGAACCCACGAGACCCAGTACTTC.

J is TRBJ1-2 and V is TRBV5-1, with D hard to call. V dropped 3 bases and J dropped 7 bases, with 16 bases sitting between them. This CDR3 comprises 14 residues. Germline values: CDR1 SGHRS, CDR2 YFSETQ. The CDR3 loop is CASSWNREGGGYTF. In nucleotides, the CDR3 is TGCGCCAGCAGCTGGAACCGGGAGGGTGGTGGCTACACCTTC.

This clone was detected ten times or more. The chain is built from TRBV7-9 and TRBJ2-1, with 8 bases aligning to TRBD2. The CDR3 covers 16 residues. Unmatched junction bases numbered 10, after V lost 5 bases and J lost 4 bases. Germline assignment: CDR1 SEHNR and CDR2 FQNEAQ (reference sequence). CDR3 nucleotide sequence: TGTGCCAGCAGCCCCACCGACGGGAGGGTATACAATGAGCAGTTCTTC. It encodes CASSPTDGRVYNEQFF.